This T cell receptor beta chain was obtained from a study of blood T cell repertoires in COVID-19. Source study methods: Amplification with reference gene primers provided the estimates of nucleated cell counts. Data came from immunoSEQ multiplex PCR; TCRdb stores just in-frame clones and leaves some out. V, J and clone size reflect that table, while D and trimming were determined from the DNA. The repertoire holds 100,000 to 150,000 clones, with roughly 80% as singletons. The CDR3 loop spans 17 amino acids. From germline, CDR1 is LNHDA and CDR2 SQIVND (reference sequence). The V end was cut by 5 bases, the J end by 7 bases, with 23 bases between.

The specimen was peripheral blood. The chain carries TRBV19 and TRBJ1-4, with unresolved D. The receptor comes from a woman aged 45-60 years with acute or convalescent COVID-19. CDR3 coding DNA: TGTGCCAGTAGTTCCCCGGGGTTGACAACCTTCGGTGAAAAACTGTTTTTT. This sequence encodes CASSSPGLTTFGEKLFF.